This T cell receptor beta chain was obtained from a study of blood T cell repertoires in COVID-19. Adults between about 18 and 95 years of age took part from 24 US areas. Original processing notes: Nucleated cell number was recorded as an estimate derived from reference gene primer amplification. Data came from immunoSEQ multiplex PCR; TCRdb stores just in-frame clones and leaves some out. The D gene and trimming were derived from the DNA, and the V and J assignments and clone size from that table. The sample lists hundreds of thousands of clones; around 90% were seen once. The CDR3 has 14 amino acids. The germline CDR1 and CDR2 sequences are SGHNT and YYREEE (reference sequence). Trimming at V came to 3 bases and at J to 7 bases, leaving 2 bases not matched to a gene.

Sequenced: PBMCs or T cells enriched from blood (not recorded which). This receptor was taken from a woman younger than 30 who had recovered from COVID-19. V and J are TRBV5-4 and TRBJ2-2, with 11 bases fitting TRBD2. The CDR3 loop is CASSSGLAVGELFF. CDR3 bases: TGTGCCAGCAGCTCGGGACTAGCGGTCGGGGAGCTGTTTTTT.